The next 7 T cell receptor beta chains were all read from a single sample in a study of shared clonotypes between healthy human individuals. The protocol was immunoSEQ multiplex PCR, while the TCRdb copy is restricted to in-frame clones and leaves out a portion. The sample includes around 2.3 million clones, about 94% of them seen just once. Material: naive CD4+ T cells sorted from blood. Sample subset: CD45RA+ positively selected. Receptors originate from a man in his late teens or twenties in good health.

About this clone: This same CDR3 is encoded by further DNA sequences in the sample. The genes are TRBV20-1 and TRBJ2-7, with D unclear. Trimming pared 5 bases from V and 5 bases from J, leaving 7 bases between. Germline CDR1 reads DFQATT; CDR2 reads SNEGSKA (reference sequence). The CDR3 runs 10 residues. Here the CDR3 reads CSARIHEQYF. The CDR3, as DNA: TGCAGTGCTCGCATCCACGAGCAGTACTTC.

The chain uses TRBV5-1 and TRBJ1-2; D is uncertain. V dropped 0 bases and J dropped 4 bases, with 13 bases sitting between them. There are 15 residues in the CDR3. Germline assignment: CDR1 SGHRS and CDR2 YFSETQ. Written as DNA, the CDR3 is TGCGCCAGCAGCTTGGGAGGATCTAGCAGCTATGGCTACACCTTC. Translated: CASSLGGSSSYGYTF.

On this clone itself: Different DNA sequences within this sample yield the same CDR3. The J gene is TRBJ1-2, the V gene TRBV29-1; the match to TRBD1 covers 8 bases. Germline lookup yields CDR1 SQVTM and CDR2 ANQGSEA. J lost 4 bases, V lost 4 bases, and 2 bases had no gene match. The CDR3 totals 12 residues. CDR3 sequence (DNA): TGCAGCGTTGGAACAGGGGGCTATGGCTACACCTTC. Translated, it gives CSVGTGGYGYTF.

This clone showed up just once. The sample has other DNA sequences that encode this CDR3 too. The gene calls are TRBV30 and TRBJ2-7; unclear D gene. V shed 2 bases and J shed 4 bases, with 9 bases lying between them. CDR3 length: 12 residues. The germline V gene has CDR1 GTSNPN and CDR2 SVGIG (reference sequence). Written as DNA, the CDR3 is TGTGCCTGGAGTCCAACACCTTACGAGCAGTACTTC. Its translation is CAWSPTPYEQYF.

The chain couples TRBV6-1 to TRBJ2-3; the match to TRBD1 covers 8 bases. The germline CDR1 and CDR2 sequences are MNHNS and SASEGT. With V trimmed by 7 bases and J by 4 bases, 7 bases remained unmatched. CDR3 size: 14 residues. CDR3 DNA sequence: TGTGCCAGCAATCCAGGGGGCTCCCCAGATACGCAGTATTTT. Translating gives CASNPGGSPDTQYF.

This chain links TRBV6-1 with TRBJ1-4; TRBD1 aligns across 7 bases. The CDR3 length is 12 residues. Per germline, CDR1 MNHNS and CDR2 SASEGT. With 6 bases clipped from V and 12 bases from J, the junction kept 7 bases outside the gene matches. The CDR3 loop is CASRSGTVELFF. DNA for the CDR3: TGTGCCAGCAGGTCCGGGACAGTGGAACTGTTTTTT.

The chain carries TRBV6-1 and TRBJ2-7; TRBD1 matches 9 bases. This CDR3 spans 14 amino acids. Germline values: CDR1 MNHNS, CDR2 SASEGT. Losses at the gene ends were 4 bases for V and 4 bases for J; bases not matched to a gene: 5. CDR3 loop: CASSGRDRVYEQYF. CDR3 sequence (DNA): TGTGCCAGCAGTGGCCGGGACAGGGTTTACGAGCAGTACTTC.